Listed here are 28 T cell receptor beta chains from one sample, sequenced in a study of memory CD4+ T cells and cytomegalovirus serostatus. The sort gate was single viable CD3+CD4+CD8-CD45RO+ cells for memory CD4+ T cells. Repertoires were generated with immunoSEQ multiplex PCR, while TCRdb's copy carries only in-frame clones and drops some. The table records over 65,000 clones, about 76% of them present only once. Sequences were obtained from memory CD4+ T cells from blood. The receptors were sampled from an adult in good health and CMV-seropositive.

V and J are TRBV27 and TRBJ2-3, with D possibly matching TRBD1 (5 bases). Trimming took off 1 base at V and 0 bases at J, with 11 bases between the two ends. Germline loops: CDR1 MNHEY, CDR2 SMNVEV (reference sequence). CDR3 length equals 16 residues. CDR3 nucleotide sequence: TGTGCCAGCAGTTTATTAACAGGATCTAGCACAGATACGCAGTATTTT. It encodes CASSLLTGSSTDTQYF.

This clone has only a few counts. In DNA form, the CDR3 reads TGCAGCGTTGAAAATATGTTTGTAGGACGGATCCAGGAAGGCTACACCTTC. Protein sequence: CSVENMFVGRIQEGYTF. This chain joins TRBV29-1 and TRBJ1-2; D call uncertain. Germline CDR1 is SQVTM and CDR2 is ANQGSEA. This CDR3 spans 17 amino acids. V lost 2 bases and J lost 8, with 27 bases in between.

The chain is built from TRBV29-1 and TRBJ1-3, with a possible D match to TRBD1 (6 bases). Germline CDR1 reads SQVTM; CDR2 reads ANQGSEA. V dropped 5 bases and J dropped 4 bases, with 15 bases sitting between them. The length of the CDR3 is 14 residues. The CDR3 bases are TGCAGCGTTAACAGGGACCGGGCCGGAAACACCATATATTTT. Protein sequence: CSVNRDRAGNTIYF.

The genes are TRBV5-1 and TRBJ2-7; tentatively, D is TRBD2 (6 bases). Trimming stripped 6 bases from V and 4 bases from J, with 14 bases between. The germline V gene has CDR1 SGHRS and CDR2 YFSETQ. CDR3 length: 13 residues. The CDR3 loop is CASKPLGGYEQYF. The CDR3 DNA reads as TGCGCCAGCAAGCCCCTGGGGGGTTACGAGCAGTACTTC.

This chain connects TRBV28 to TRBJ1-2; D might be TRBD1 (6 bases). The length of the CDR3 is 16 residues. The V end was cut by 6 bases, the J end by 8 bases, with 25 bases between. Germline V CDR1 and CDR2: MDHEN, SYDVKM. CDR3 sequence: CASSPSGGGSLAGYTF. CDR3 DNA: TGTGCCAGCAGCCCCTCCGGGGGGGGCAGTCTGGCGGGCTACACCTTC.

The V call is TRBV10-2, the J call TRBJ1-1, with D unresolved. CDR1 is WSHSY and CDR2 is SAAADI in the germline V gene. This CDR3 comprises 12 residues. Trimming removed 5 bases from V and 7 bases from J, with 11 bases in between. CDR3 loop: CASSNGFFEAFF. DNA of the CDR3: TGCGCCAGCAGTAATGGGTTTTTTGAAGCTTTCTTT.

This clone is a singleton in its sample. The rearrangement joins TRBV2 to TRBJ1-2; the D gene is possibly TRBD1 (6 bases). The length of the CDR3 is 12 residues. V was trimmed by 6 bases and J by 3 bases, leaving 8 bases between them. Germline V gene lookup returns CDR1 SNHLY and CDR2 FYNNEI. For the CDR3, the DNA is TGTGCCAGCAGCCCAGGGGACTATGGCTACACCTTC. This translates into CASSPGDYGYTF.

V is TRBV19 and J is TRBJ2-1; the D gene is possibly TRBD2 (5 bases). CDR3 length: 13 amino acids. Germline CDR1 LNHDA, CDR2 SQIVND (reference sequence). V dropped 9 bases and J dropped 0 bases, with 9 bases sitting between them. CDR3 coding DNA: TGTGCCAGCCAAGCGGACTCCTACAATGAGCAGTTCTTC. Translation gives CASQADSYNEQFF. Looking up the rest from reference TRBV19 and TRBJ2-1 gives the full variable domain: DGGITQSPKYLFRKEGQNVTLSCEQNLNHDAMYWYRQDPGQGLRLIYYSQIVNDFQKGDIAEGYSVSREKKESFPLTVTSAQKNPTAFYLCASQADSYNEQFFGPGTRLTVL.

The genes are TRBV28 and TRBJ1-1; 10 nucleotides line up with TRBD1. The germline gives CDR1 MDHEN, CDR2 SYDVKM. J gave up 7 bases and V 6 bases, and 8 bases lay outside the gene matches. This CDR3 is 14 amino acids long. CDR3 region: CASRYDRGLGEAFF. The DNA for the CDR3 is TGTGCCAGCAGATACGACAGGGGGCTGGGTGAAGCTTTCTTT.

This chain joins TRBV7-8 and TRBJ2-3; 9 bases are shared with TRBD2. CDR1 is SGHVS and CDR2 is FQNEAQ in the germline V gene. The CDR3 covers 14 residues. With 4 bases clipped from V and 5 bases from J, the junction kept 4 bases outside the gene matches. The CDR3 DNA reads as TGTGCCAGCAGCTGGCGGGGGGGCAAAGATACGCAGTATTTT. Amino acids: CASSWRGGKDTQYF.

A single count supports this clone. The chain joins TRBV7-2 to TRBJ2-1; 7 positions agree with TRBD2. V gave up 1 base and J gave up 6 bases; unmatched junction bases: 3. The CDR3 consists of 14 residues. Germline V lookup: CDR1 SGHTA, CDR2 FQGNSA. The CDR3: CASSLGDYLNEQFF. CDR3 nucleotides: TGTGCCAGCAGCTTAGGGGACTACCTCAATGAGCAGTTCTTC. Combining the CDR3 with reference TRBV7-2 and TRBJ2-1 gives the whole variable domain GAGVSQSPSNKVTEKGKDVELRCDPISGHTALYWYRQSLGQGLEFLIYFQGNSAPDKSGLPSDRFSAERTGGSVSTLTIQRTQQEDSAVYLCASSLGDYLNEQFFGPGTRLTVL.

The V gene is TRBV27, the J gene TRBJ2-1; no firm D call. The CDR3 is 14 amino acids. V was cut by 6 bases and J by 8 bases, with 17 bases left in between. CDR1 MNHEY and CDR2 SMNVEV come from the germline V gene (reference sequence). For the CDR3, the DNA is TGTGCCAGCAGACCTACTCTTAGTGGCGATGAGCAGTTCTTC. This translates into CASRPTLSGDEQFF.

The genes are TRBV10-1 and TRBJ2-7; TRBD2 agrees at 16 bases. From germline, CDR1 is WNHNN and CDR2 SYGVQD (reference sequence). This CDR3 has 18 amino acids. Trimming took 7 bases from V and 1 from J; bases not matched to a gene: 10. CDR3 coding DNA: TGCGCCAGCAAGGGACTAGCGGGGGGGCTGATCGAGTCCTACGAGCAGTACTTC. This sequence encodes CASKGLAGGLIESYEQYF.

V and J are TRBV7-8 and TRBJ2-5; 15 nucleotides agree with TRBD2. The V segment lost 1 base and the J segment 5 bases; nucleotides outside the gene matches: 8. Germline CDR1 reads SGHVS; CDR2 reads FQNEAQ. This CDR3 is 18 amino acids long. The DNA for the CDR3 is TGTGCCAGCAGCTTAGATAAGGGACTAGCGGGGGGTTATGAGACCCAGTACTTC. Translation: CASSLDKGLAGGYETQYF.

The CDR3 loop reads CASRTGTSGGNEQFF. In DNA form, the CDR3 reads TGCGCCAGCCGGACCGGGACTAGCGGGGGAAATGAGCAGTTCTTC. This chain uses TRBV10-2 with TRBJ2-1, with 14 bases identical to TRBD2. The CDR3 extends over 15 amino acids. Germline-derived CDR1 and CDR2 are WSHSY and SAAADI. V shed 8 bases, J shed 7 bases, and the junction held 7 bases outside the gene matches.

The V gene is TRBV30, the J gene TRBJ2-7, with D possibly matching TRBD2 (6 bases). V gave up 0 bases and J gave up 2 bases, with 35 bases separating them. The CDR3 consists of 22 residues. CDR1 and CDR2 (germline): GTSNPN, SVGIG (reference sequence). The CDR3 here is CAWSVLGGPHGGWFKSTYEQYF. The CDR3 DNA is TGTGCCTGGAGTGTACTAGGCGGGCCACACGGAGGGTGGTTTAAGTCTACCTACGAGCAGTACTTC. Together with reference TRBV30 and TRBJ2-7, the CDR3 gives the full variable domain: SQTIHQWPATLVQPVGSPLSLECTVEGTSNPNLYWYRQAAGRGLQLLFYSVGIGQISSEVPQNLSASRPQDRQFILSSKKLLLSDSGFYLCAWSVLGGPHGGWFKSTYEQYFGPGTRLTVT.

This rearrangement joins TRBV28 to TRBJ2-1, with D uncertain. The germline V gene encodes CDR1 MDHEN and CDR2 SYDVKM. The V gene lost 2 bases and the J gene lost 5 bases, with 13 bases spanning the gap. The length of the CDR3 is 15 residues. The CDR3, as DNA: TGTGCCAGCAGTTTAGGCCAAGACTGGGACAATGAGCAGTTCTTC. Translated, it gives CASSLGQDWDNEQFF. The full variable domain, with the rest looked up from reference TRBV28 and TRBJ2-1, is DVKVTQSSRYLVKRTGEKVFLECVQDMDHENMFWYRQDPGLGLRLIYFSYDVKMKEKGDIPEGYSVSREKKERFSLILESASTNQTSMYLCASSLGQDWDNEQFFGPGTRLTVL.

V gene TRBV6-1 combines with J gene TRBJ1-4; maybe TRBD1 (5 bases). V was pared by 2 bases and J by 9 bases, with 13 bases between. The CDR3 totals 14 residues. In germline, CDR1 is MNHNS, CDR2 SASEGT. The CDR3 DNA sequence: TGTGCCAGCAGTGAAAGACAGTCGAATCAAAAACTGTTTTTT. This gives the protein CASSERQSNQKLFF.

This sequence joins TRBV28 and TRBJ1-5, with D tentatively TRBD1 (5 bases). V gave up 4 bases and J gave up 1 base, with 5 bases separating them. This CDR3 region has 13 residues. Germline CDR1 MDHEN, CDR2 SYDVKM. For the CDR3, the DNA is TGTGCCAGCAGTTCAGGGAGCAATCAGCCCCAGCATTTT. Translating it yields CASSSGSNQPQHF.

This chain links TRBV28 with TRBJ1-6; no firm D call. The CDR3 consists of 14 residues. Germline V lookup: CDR1 MDHEN, CDR2 SYDVKM. Between the trimmed V and J ends, which lost 3 bases and 9 bases, there was a span of 12 bases. The CDR3 here is CASSFPIGTSPLHF. CDR3 DNA sequence: TGTGCCAGCAGTTTCCCCATCGGTACTTCACCCCTCCACTTT. Using reference TRBV28 and TRBJ1-6 for the parts outside the CDR3, the full variable domain is DVKVTQSSRYLVKRTGEKVFLECVQDMDHENMFWYRQDPGLGLRLIYFSYDVKMKEKGDIPEGYSVSREKKERFSLILESASTNQTSMYLCASSFPIGTSPLHFGNGTRLTVT.

The table lists this clone with a count of one. V and J are TRBV10-1 and TRBJ2-1; no firm D call. V was pared by 5 bases and J by 8 bases, with 16 bases between. Germline CDR1 and CDR2: WNHNN and SYGVQD (reference sequence). The CDR3 extends over 14 amino acids. In nucleotides, the CDR3 is TGCGCCAGCAGTCTGGCGTCTCCCCCCGATGAGCAGTTCTTC. Encoded protein: CASSLASPPDEQFF.

The chain is built from TRBV7-2 and TRBJ2-1, with TRBD2 identical over 11 bases. This CDR3 has 17 amino acids. After removal of 6 bases from V and 0 bases from J, the junction contained 7 bases not matched to a gene. The germline V gene encodes CDR1 SGHTA and CDR2 FQGNSA. The CDR3 loop is CASSQGLAGGSYNEQFF. In nucleotides, the CDR3 is TGTGCCAGCAGTCAAGGACTAGCGGGTGGCTCCTACAATGAGCAGTTCTTC.

For this clone: A read error may produce the germline difference seen at one junction end. The chain employs TRBV6-1 and TRBJ1-3, with D perhaps matching TRBD1 (6 bases). Germline CDR1 MNHNS, CDR2 SASEGT. CDR3 length equals 16 residues. CDR3 amino acids: CAISDPAKGGGNTIYF. CDR3 DNA sequence: TGTGCCATCAGTGACCCGGCCAAAGGGGGTGGAAACACCATATATTTT.

The rearrangement links TRBV14 to TRBJ2-5, with a weak D call TRBD1 (7 bases). This CDR3 spans 16 amino acids. Germline V CDR1 and CDR2: SGHDN, FVKESK. Trimming pared 1 base from V and 4 bases from J, leaving 16 bases between. This CDR3 is CASSQVTGRFTETQYF. CDR3 nucleotides: TGTGCCAGCAGCCAAGTGACAGGGAGGTTCACAGAGACCCAGTACTTC.

The V call is TRBV28, the J call TRBJ2-7; TRBD1 matches 8 bases. The V segment lost 6 bases and the J segment 4 bases; nucleotides outside the gene matches: 5. Germline V lookup: CDR1 MDHEN, CDR2 SYDVKM. This CDR3 contains 13 residues. The CDR3 sequence: CASRKDRVYEQYF. CDR3 bases: TGTGCCAGCAGGAAGGACAGGGTTTACGAGCAGTACTTC.

The chain recombines TRBV7-6 with TRBJ2-5; 11 positions agree with TRBD2. The V and J ends lost 5 bases and 1 base, in that order; junction bases with no gene match: 6. The CDR3 loop spans 16 amino acids. The germline V gene encodes CDR1 SGHVS and CDR2 FNYEAQ. CDR3 loop: CASSKGLAAGQETQYF. CDR3 sequence (DNA): TGTGCCAGCAGCAAGGGACTAGCGGCGGGCCAAGAGACCCAGTACTTC.

This chain joins TRBV21-1 and TRBJ2-5; TRBD2 is taken as the D call from the table, unchecked against the DNA. TRBV21-1 is noted as a pseudogene. The CDR3 length is 15 residues. The CDR3 coding sequence is TGTGCCAGCAGCAAAGTAAATAGCGGGGTAGAGACCCAGTACTTC. It yields the protein CASSKVNSGVETQYF.

This sequence joins TRBV9 and TRBJ1-1; D remains unclear. Trimming cost V 3 bases and J 1 base, with 7 bases left between them. Germline V gene sequence: CDR1 SGDLS, CDR2 YYNGEE. This CDR3 spans 13 amino acids. The CDR3 DNA sequence: TGTGCCAGCAGCGCCGTGGGGAACACTGAAGCTTTCTTT. The encoded protein is CASSAVGNTEAFF.